The T cell receptor (beta chain) under discussion was sequenced for a study of cytomegalovirus exposure and HLA in healthy donors. Looking at the study overall: 81% of 398 genotyped donors fell in the Caucasian-associated ancestry cluster.

Study-wide points: Later analysis associated a missense DCLRE1C variant with TCR beta V- and J-gene trimming. The study designated 164 TCR beta chains cytomegalovirus-associated.

The PCR had 60 Vbeta and 13 Jbeta primers. Profiled with immunoSEQ multiplex PCR; TCRdb holds only in-frame clones, not every one. The table shows roughly 180,000 clones, with roughly 70% occurring only once. On this clone: What it binds is not known.

The germline V gene has CDR1 SNHLY and CDR2 FYNNEI. V lost 7 bases and J lost 6, with 4 bases in between. CDR3 length equals 11 residues. The receptor comes from a male donor in good health and CMV-seronegative. The material sequenced was PBMCs. This sequence joins TRBV2 and TRBJ1-6, with D unclear. CDR3 nucleotide sequence: TGTGCCAGCAACAGTAATTCACCCCTCCACTTT. Protein sequence: CASNSNSPLHF.